One sample yielded the 27 T cell receptor beta chains listed below, sequenced in a study of OX40 agonist ivuxolimab in advanced cancers. Libraries were prepared through the immunoSEQ multiplex PCR assay. Imported from immuneACCESS, the table was reduced by TCRdb to in-frame sequences with V and J called. These copies leave out some clones; in studies compared against another copy, an unresolved V gene accounts for under half, and the cause of the remainder is not known. Across this sample there are about 68,000 clones, with approximately 91% seen only once. Of the sample, 0.3% to 0.35% falls within the top ten clones. Here the sequenced sample was CD4+ or CD8+ T cells sorted from blood, taken in a trial of the OX40 agonist ivuxolimab. All receptors come from an adult with an advanced solid tumor such as melanoma, head and neck, liver or kidney cancer.

The chain carries TRBV11-3 and TRBJ2-7; 7 nucleotides line up with TRBD2. The CDR3 sequence is 12 residues long. J gave up 2 bases and V 7 bases, and 2 bases lay outside the gene matches. The germline V gene has CDR1 SGHNT and CDR2 YENEEA. The CDR3 spells CASTGLAYEQYF. The DNA for the CDR3 is TGTGCCAGCACCGGACTAGCCTACGAGCAGTACTTC.

This clone was detected a few times. As DNA, the CDR3 is TGTGCCAGCATTCTCGGTATAGCCAAAAACATTCAGTACTTC. Translation: CASILGIAKNIQYF. The chain combines TRBV2 with TRBJ2-4; no definite D call. The CDR3 runs 14 residues. Germline V gene sequence: CDR1 SNHLY, CDR2 FYNNEI. V lost 7 bases and J lost 0, with 10 bases in between. The variable domain in full, with the rest retrieved from reference TRBV2 and TRBJ2-4, is EPEVTQTPSHQVTQMGQEVILRCVPISNHLYFYWYRQILGQKVEFLVSFYNNEISEKSEIFDDQFSVERPDGSNFTLKIRSTKLEDSAMYFCASILGIAKNIQYFGAGTRLSVL.

V gene TRBV9 combines with J gene TRBJ1-6, with a tentative D call TRBD1 (5 bases). The CDR3 extends over 16 amino acids. Germline V lookup: CDR1 SGDLS, CDR2 YYNGEE. V was cut by 0 bases and J by 10 bases, with 17 bases left in between. The CDR3 region has the DNA TGTGCCAGCAGCGTAGTCCCAACAGGTCTCCAGTCACCCCTCCACTTT. Its translation is CASSVVPTGLQSPLHF.

V and J are TRBV7-3 and TRBJ2-1; D is undetermined. CDR3 size: 12 residues. Trimming cost V 5 bases and J 15 bases, with 17 bases left between them. Germline-derived CDR1 and CDR2 are SGHTA and FQGTGA. Here the CDR3 reads CASSPGGPLAFF. The CDR3 nucleotides read TGTGCCAGCAGCCCCGGCGGCCCCCTGGCGTTCTTC.

V is TRBV2 and J is TRBJ2-7; TRBD1 matches 7 bases. This CDR3 comprises 13 residues. In germline, CDR1 is SNHLY, CDR2 FYNNEI. The J segment lost 6 bases and the V segment lost 6 bases, leaving 8 bases of the junction unmatched. CDR3 sequence (DNA): TGTGCCAGCAGGGGACGGACAGGTTTCGAGCAGTACTTC. It translates to CASRGRTGFEQYF.

The chain recombines TRBV11-3 with TRBJ1-5; 9 nucleotides align to TRBD1. Looked up from germline, CDR1 is SGHNT and CDR2 is YENEEA. The trim removed 5 bases at V and 5 bases at J, leaving 10 bases unmatched. This CDR3 is 16 amino acids long. As DNA, the CDR3 is TGTGCCAGCAGCACGAACCGGGACAGGGTGGATCAGCCCCAGCATTTT. Protein product: CASSTNRDRVDQPQHF.

The CDR3 nucleotides read TGTGCCAGCAGTTTCGAAAAGCGGTCTTCTAGCACAGATACGCAGTATTTT. Its protein is CASSFEKRSSSTDTQYF. The chain links TRBV27 to TRBJ2-3; D is perhaps TRBD2 (5 bases). This CDR3 is built from 17 residues. V lost 3 bases to trimming and J lost 0 bases, with 16 bases between them. Germline assignment: CDR1 MNHEY and CDR2 SMNVEV (reference sequence).

The chain combines TRBV25-1 with TRBJ2-1; the match to TRBD2 covers 10 bases. Germline V CDR1 and CDR2: MGHDK, SYGVNS. V was pared by 7 bases and J by 9 bases, with 12 bases of the junction left unmatched. CDR3 length equals 15 residues. The CDR3 protein is CASTLSGRAGTEQFF. The CDR3 DNA reads TGTGCCAGCACCTTAAGCGGGAGGGCCGGGACTGAGCAGTTCTTC. Looking up the rest from reference TRBV25-1 and TRBJ2-1 gives the full variable domain: EADIYQTPRYLVIGTGKKITLECSQTMGHDKMYWYQQDPGMELHLIHYSYGVNSTEKGDLSSESTVSRIRTEHFPLTLESARPSHTSQYLCASTLSGRAGTEQFFGPGTRLTVL.

This chain connects TRBV19 to TRBJ2-1, with 10 bases identical to TRBD2. CDR1 is LNHDA and CDR2 is SQIVND in the germline V gene (reference sequence). Trimming cost V 4 bases and J 6 bases; bases outside gene matches: 12. The CDR3 extends over 17 amino acids. The CDR3 nucleotides are TGTGCCAGTAGTAGCATACTAGCGGGGAGAGGTGGCAATGAGCAGTTCTTC. It is translated as CASSSILAGRGGNEQFF.

V gene TRBV5-1 combines with J gene TRBJ2-2; a possible D gene is TRBD1 (6 bases). V was clipped by 4 bases and J by 2 bases, with 15 bases between them. The V gene's germline CDR1 is SGHRS and CDR2 YFSETQ. The CDR3 sequence is 16 residues long. This CDR3 is CASSPQRTVNTGELFF. The DNA of the CDR3 is TGCGCCAGCAGCCCTCAAAGGACAGTCAACACCGGGGAGCTGTTTTTT. The full variable domain, its missing parts supplied by reference TRBV5-1 and TRBJ2-2, is KAGVTQTPRYLIKTRGQQVTLSCSPISGHRSVSWYQQTPGQGLQFLFEYFSETQRNKGNFPGRFSGRQFSNSRSEMNVSTLELGDSALYLCASSPQRTVNTGELFFGEGSRLTVL.

V is TRBV6-1 and J is TRBJ1-5; unclear D gene. Trimming took 4 bases from V and 2 from J, leaving 9 bases between them. There are 14 residues in the CDR3. Germline values: CDR1 MNHNS, CDR2 SASEGT. In DNA, the CDR3 is TGTGCCAGCAGTGCCACAACCGGCAATCAGCCCCAGCATTTT. This gives the protein CASSATTGNQPQHF.

V and J are TRBV5-4 and TRBJ2-2, with 9 bases lining up with TRBD1. Looked up from germline, CDR1 is SGHNT and CDR2 is YYREEE (reference sequence). This CDR3 has 16 residues. The V segment lost 1 base and the J segment 3 bases; nucleotides outside the gene matches: 4. The CDR3 region is CASSLMGQGYTGELFF. CDR3 sequence (DNA): TGTGCCAGCAGCTTGATGGGACAGGGTTACACCGGGGAGCTGTTTTTT.

This rearrangement joins TRBV7-3 to TRBJ2-1; 8 positions match TRBD2. This CDR3 has 15 amino acids. Germline V gene lookup returns CDR1 SGHTA and CDR2 FQGTGA. Trimming took 4 bases from V and 1 from J; bases not matched to a gene: 3. Written as DNA, the CDR3 is TGTGCCAGCAGCTCCACTAGCGGATCCTACAATGAGCAGTTCTTC. Residues: CASSSTSGSYNEQFF.

This rearrangement joins TRBV6-1 to TRBJ2-7; 12 positions agree with TRBD1. The CDR3 sequence is 15 residues long. Germline trimming cut 5 bases from V and 4 bases from J; bases unmatched to any gene: 6. CDR1 is MNHNS, CDR2 SASEGT, per germline. DNA for the CDR3: TGTGCCAGCAGTAGCGGGACAGGGGGCTTGTACGAGCAGTACTTC. Residues: CASSSGTGGLYEQYF.

The V call is TRBV5-1, the J call TRBJ2-3, with TRBD2 identical over 9 bases. CDR3 length: 16 amino acids. V dropped 0 bases and J dropped 2; count of bases not matched to a gene: 4. Germline V gene lookup returns CDR1 SGHRS and CDR2 YFSETQ. CDR3 sequence reads: CASSLEGGRVTDTQYF. The CDR3 nucleotides are TGCGCCAGCAGCTTGGAGGGCGGGAGGGTCACAGATACGCAGTATTTT.

This chain links TRBV28 with TRBJ2-2; 8 bases fit TRBD1. V shed 8 bases and J 3 bases; nucleotides not matched to a gene: 11. This CDR3 comprises 16 residues. Germline assignment: CDR1 MDHEN and CDR2 SYDVKM. CDR3 amino acids: CASWLPLQGDTGELFF. The CDR3 DNA is TGTGCCAGCTGGCTACCCTTACAGGGGGACACCGGGGAGCTGTTTTTT.

The chain uses TRBV11-2 and TRBJ2-1; 9 bases line up with TRBD2. The CDR3 spans 16 residues. Germline assignment: CDR1 SGHAT and CDR2 FQNNGV. V dropped 4 bases and J dropped 2; count of bases not matched to a gene: 6. CDR3 DNA sequence: TGTGCCAGCAGCTCGAGCGCGGGAGGGACCTACAATGAGCAGTTCTTC. Translated, it gives CASSSSAGGTYNEQFF. The full variable domain, its missing parts supplied by reference TRBV11-2 and TRBJ2-1, is EAGVAQSPRYKIIEKRQSVAFWCNPISGHATLYWYQQILGQGPKLLIQFQNNGVVDDSQLPKDRFSAERLKGVDSTLKIQPAKLEDSAVYLCASSSSAGGTYNEQFFGPGTRLTVL.

The CDR3 loop reads CASGLVTKDSLEAKNIQYF. The CDR3 DNA is TGTGCTAGTGGTTTGGTCACAAAGGACAGCCTGGAAGCCAAAAACATTCAGTACTTC. J is TRBJ2-4 and V is TRBV12-5; D might be TRBD1 (6 bases). The CDR3 contains 19 residues. V gave up 0 bases and J gave up 0 bases, with 18 bases separating them. The germline V gene has CDR1 LGHNT and CDR2 FRNRAP.

The gene calls are TRBV7-3 and TRBJ2-5, with a possible D match to TRBD2 (6 bases). The CDR3 is 15 amino acids. The germline V gene has CDR1 SGHTA and CDR2 FQGTGA. V was shortened by 3 bases and J by 0 bases, with 11 bases between the two germline ends. CDR3 in DNA: TGTGCCAGCAGCTTTTTTGGGGGGAACCAAGAGACCCAGTACTTC. This codes for CASSFFGGNQETQYF.

This rearrangement joins TRBV18 to TRBJ1-2, with D uncertain. The CDR3 loop spans 12 amino acids. Germline CDR1 KGHSH, CDR2 LQKENI. V was shortened by 2 bases and J by 7 bases, with 8 bases between the two germline ends. The CDR3 DNA reads TGTGCCAGCTCACCATATTCGGTTGGCTACACCTTC. Its translation: CASSPYSVGYTF.

This clone was detected only a few times. The chain employs TRBV6-1 and TRBJ1-2, with TRBD1 matching over 8 bases. The CDR3 runs 15 residues. Germline trimming cut 6 bases from V and 2 bases from J; bases unmatched to any gene: 8. Germline lookup yields CDR1 MNHNS and CDR2 SASEGT. The CDR3 protein is CASRNRGSLNYGYTF. The CDR3 DNA is TGTGCCAGCAGAAACAGGGGGTCCCTAAACTATGGCTACACCTTC.

The J gene is TRBJ2-5, the V gene TRBV9, with D unresolved. The CDR3 runs to 13 residues. V was cut by 4 bases and J by 5 bases, with 12 bases left in between. The germline CDR1 and CDR2 sequences are SGDLS and YYNGEE. CDR3 in amino acids: CASSPPHRETQYF. CDR3 nucleotides: TGTGCCAGCAGCCCCCCCCACCGGGAGACCCAGTACTTC. The complete variable domain, with remaining parts taken from reference TRBV9 and TRBJ2-5, reads DSGVTQTPKHLITATGQRVTLRCSPRSGDLSVYWYQQSLDQGLQFLIQYYNGEERAKGNILERFSAQQFPDLHSELNLSSLELGDSALYFCASSPPHRETQYFGPGTRLLVL.

The gene calls are TRBV25-1 and TRBJ2-3; tentatively, D is TRBD2 (6 bases). V lost 8 bases and J lost 6, with 21 bases in between. The CDR3 loop spans 15 amino acids. Germline CDR1 MGHDK, CDR2 SYGVNS. CDR3 amino acids: CASGTGTGVWDTQYF. The CDR3 DNA sequence: TGTGCCAGCGGCACGGGAACGGGAGTATGGGATACGCAGTATTTT.

This chain uses TRBV2 with TRBJ2-7; 14 nucleotides agree with TRBD2. V was pared by 8 bases and J by 4 bases, with 4 bases of the junction left unmatched. Germline assignment: CDR1 SNHLY and CDR2 FYNNEI. This CDR3 contains 14 residues. Here the CDR3 DNA reads TGTGCCAGCGGAGGGACTAGCGGGAGATACGAGCAGTACTTC. It yields the protein CASGGTSGRYEQYF.

This sequence joins TRBV29-1 and TRBJ2-1; 7 bases map to TRBD2. V was clipped by 4 bases and J by 5 bases; unmatched bases: 8. CDR3 length equals 14 residues. Per germline, CDR1 SQVTM and CDR2 ANQGSEA. CDR3 DNA: TGCAGCGTTGTTAGGACTAGTTTTAACAATGAGCAGTTCTTC. It codes for CSVVRTSFNNEQFF.

The V gene is TRBV4-2, the J gene TRBJ1-2; D is undetermined. CDR3 size: 14 residues. V shed 0 bases and J shed 8 bases, with 13 bases lying between them. The germline V gene has CDR1 LGHNA and CDR2 YNFKEQ. The CDR3 reads CASSQEGREYGYTF. In DNA form, the CDR3 reads TGTGCCAGCAGCCAAGAGGGAAGGGAATACGGCTACACCTTC.

The rearrangement links TRBV11-2 to TRBJ2-7; 7 bases map to TRBD2. The germline V gene has CDR1 SGHAT and CDR2 FQNNGV. This CDR3 has 14 amino acids. V lost 1 base to trimming and J lost 0 bases; unmatched junction nucleotides: 0. The CDR3 DNA reads as TGTGCCAGCAGCTTAGTAGCGGGCTCCTACGAGCAGTACTTC. Residues: CASSLVAGSYEQYF.